Below are 26 T cell receptor beta chains sequenced from a single sample in a study of shared clonotypes between healthy human individuals. The repertoire was sequenced with immunoSEQ multiplex PCR; TCRdb's copy has only in-frame clones and lacks some. This table has roughly 2.2 million clones, just over 90% appearing once. The sequencing sample was made of naive CD4+ T cells from PBMCs. Specified subset: CD45RA+ positively selected. Receptor source: a man younger than 35 in good health. Some clones in this sample may be carry-over from other donors' samples.

The rearrangement joins TRBV28 to TRBJ2-2; D gene uncertain. Germline lookup yields CDR1 MDHEN and CDR2 SYDVKM. Between the trimmed V and J ends, which lost 6 bases and 2 bases, there was a span of 16 bases. This CDR3 comprises 16 residues. The CDR3 bases are TGTGCCAGCAGCCGGAGACGGATTCTTAACACCGGGGAGCTGTTTTTT. Translated: CASSRRRILNTGELFF. Using reference TRBV28 and TRBJ2-2 for the parts outside the CDR3, the full variable domain is DVKVTQSSRYLVKRTGEKVFLECVQDMDHENMFWYRQDPGLGLRLIYFSYDVKMKEKGDIPEGYSVSREKKERFSLILESASTNQTSMYLCASSRRRILNTGELFFGEGSRLTVL.

Concerning this clone: The sample has other DNA sequences that encode this CDR3 too. J is TRBJ1-5 and V is TRBV6-6; D is unclear. CDR1 is MNHNY, CDR2 SVGAGI, per germline (reference sequence). The V and J ends lost 2 bases and 1 base respectively, with 6 bases between them. The CDR3 is made up of 14 amino acids. The CDR3 reads CASSYGDSNQPQHF. The CDR3 DNA follows: TGTGCCAGCAGTTACGGAGACAGCAATCAGCCCCAGCATTTT.

This chain links TRBV6-6 with TRBJ1-5; 11 bases line up with TRBD1. Germline-derived CDR1 and CDR2 are MNHNY and SVGAGI (reference sequence). Trimming removed 1 base from V and 7 bases from J; junction bases left unmatched: 3. The CDR3 covers 15 residues. The CDR3 here is CASSYWDRGDQPQHF. In DNA, the CDR3 is TGTGCCAGCAGTTACTGGGACAGGGGGGACCAGCCCCAGCATTTT.

The chain recombines TRBV28 with TRBJ1-2, with 8 bases lining up with TRBD1. With 5 bases clipped from V and 6 bases from J, the junction kept 5 bases outside the gene matches. Germline V gene sequence: CDR1 MDHEN, CDR2 SYDVKM. The CDR3 is 13 residues long. In DNA, the CDR3 is TGTGCCAGCAGTGCACAGGGGGTAGATGGCTACACCTTC. Encoded protein: CASSAQGVDGYTF.

The chain couples TRBV5-1 to TRBJ1-5; no reliable D call. The CDR3 sequence is 14 residues long. V was cut by 2 bases and J by 7 bases, with 13 bases left in between. CDR1 and CDR2 from the germline V gene are SGHRS and YFSETQ. CDR3 protein: CASSFLPSEQPQHF. CDR3 DNA sequence: TGCGCCAGCAGCTTTCTCCCCAGCGAGCAGCCCCAGCATTTT.

The chain links TRBV7-2 to TRBJ1-2; D perhaps matches TRBD1 (5 bases). There are 17 residues in the CDR3. CDR1 is SGHTA, CDR2 FQGNSA, per germline. Trimming removed 5 bases from V and 2 bases from J, with 21 bases in between. CDR3 in amino acids: CASSRTFDSPSNYGYTF. The CDR3 DNA follows: TGTGCCAGCAGCCGAACCTTCGACAGCCCTTCAAACTATGGCTACACCTTC.

This chain connects TRBV28 to TRBJ1-5; 7 bases line up with TRBD1. The length of the CDR3 is 18 residues. Per the germline V gene, CDR1 is MDHEN and CDR2 is SYDVKM. With 3 bases clipped from V and 0 bases from J, the junction kept 11 bases outside the gene matches. The CDR3 nucleotides read TGTGCCAGCAGTTTTTATGGCCAGGGGGTCACTAGCAATCAGCCCCAGCATTTT. It specifies CASSFYGQGVTSNQPQHF.

About this clone itself: Other DNA sequences of this sample code for an identical CDR3. The chain employs TRBV28 and TRBJ1-2; D remains unclear. Trimming shortened V by 2 bases and J by 5 bases, and 3 bases separated the two germline ends. This CDR3 spans 11 amino acids. Per the germline V gene, CDR1 is MDHEN and CDR2 is SYDVKM. The chain's CDR3 is CASSLLYGYTF. The CDR3 bases are TGTGCCAGCAGTTTACTTTATGGCTACACCTTC.

The chain employs TRBV10-2 and TRBJ2-5, with 11 nucleotides matching TRBD2. CDR3 length equals 13 residues. V shed 7 bases and J 4 bases; nucleotides not matched to a gene: 2. Looked up from germline, CDR1 is WSHSY and CDR2 is SAAADI. The CDR3 nucleotides are TGCGCCAGCAAACTAGCGGGAGTAGAGACCCAGTACTTC. This translates into CASKLAGVETQYF.

The CDR3 region is CASSLQGHDYNEQFF. CDR3 coding DNA: TGTGCCAGCAGCTTGCAGGGACATGACTACAATGAGCAGTTCTTC. The chain links TRBV5-6 to TRBJ2-1, with a tentative D call TRBD1 (6 bases). V lost 1 base and J 3 bases, leaving 11 bases between the germline ends. CDR3 length: 15 amino acids. Germline assignment: CDR1 SGHDT and CDR2 YYEEEE.

Comments on this clone: Additional DNA sequences in this sample encode the identical CDR3. V gene TRBV18 combines with J gene TRBJ2-1, with D possibly being TRBD1 (6 bases). This CDR3 comprises 13 residues. V lost 2 bases and J 4 bases, leaving 6 bases between the germline ends. Germline V CDR1 and CDR2: KGHSH, LQKENI. The CDR3 DNA reads as TGTGCCAGCTCACCAGGACAGTACAATGAGCAGTTCTTC. Translation: CASSPGQYNEQFF.

The rearrangement links TRBV14 to TRBJ2-3, with a weak D call TRBD2 (6 bases). The CDR3 runs 14 residues. The germline gives CDR1 SGHDN, CDR2 FVKESK. V gave up 4 bases and J gave up 13 bases, with 21 bases separating them. The CDR3 reads CASSRASGTQKKYF. In DNA form, the CDR3 reads TGTGCCAGCAGCCGAGCCTCCGGGACTCAAAAGAAGTATTTT.

The chain couples TRBV27 to TRBJ2-7; D perhaps matches TRBD1 (6 bases). CDR3 length equals 16 residues. Germline V lookup: CDR1 MNHEY, CDR2 SMNVEV (reference sequence). V was clipped by 3 bases and J by 6 bases, with 21 bases between them. Written as DNA, the CDR3 is TGTGCCAGCAGTTTTACGGGTACTACAGGGTGGGGCGAGCAGTACTTC. It yields the protein CASSFTGTTGWGEQYF.

This chain connects TRBV18 to TRBJ2-1; TRBD2 might be the D (6 bases). The germline gives CDR1 KGHSH, CDR2 LQKENI. This CDR3 spans 16 amino acids. The V end was cut by 2 bases, the J end by 5 bases, with 16 bases between. The CDR3 spells CASSPGTGGANNEQFF. For the CDR3, the DNA is TGTGCCAGCTCACCAGGGACCGGGGGAGCTAACAATGAGCAGTTCTTC.

The chain combines TRBV30 with TRBJ1-1; 7 bases match TRBD1. Germline CDR1 is GTSNPN and CDR2 is SVGIG (reference sequence). The CDR3 has 16 amino acids. J was trimmed by 0 bases and V by 2 bases; bases with no gene match: 9. In DNA, the CDR3 is TGTGCCTGGAGTTACAGGGGCGTTAACATGAACACTGAAGCTTTCTTT. This translates into CAWSYRGVNMNTEAFF.

This clone was seen only once. The chain combines TRBV7-6 with TRBJ2-5, with no clear D. CDR1 is SGHVS and CDR2 is FNYEAQ in the germline V gene. Trimming removed 1 base from V and 2 bases from J, with 14 bases in between. CDR3 length equals 16 residues. The CDR3 nucleotides are TGTGCCAGCAGCTTAGTTCGCGGACCAATACAAGAGACCCAGTACTTC. Protein sequence: CASSLVRGPIQETQYF. Using reference TRBV7-6 and TRBJ2-5 for the parts outside the CDR3, the full variable domain is GAGVSQSPRYKVTKRGQDVALRCDPISGHVSLYWYRQALGQGPEFLTYFNYEAQQDKSGLPNDRFSAERPEGSISTLTIQRTEQRDSAMYRCASSLVRGPIQETQYFGPGTRLLVL.

J is TRBJ1-6 and V is TRBV2, with 9 bases aligning to TRBD1. After removal of 7 bases from V and 8 bases from J, the junction contained 6 bases not matched to a gene. Germline values: CDR1 SNHLY, CDR2 FYNNEI. The CDR3 extends over 14 amino acids. The CDR3 bases are TGTGCCAGCATGGCGACAGGGGGGGATTCACCCCTCCACTTT. Its translation is CASMATGGDSPLHF.

This rearrangement joins TRBV30 to TRBJ2-5; D uncertain. This CDR3 has 14 amino acids. Germline V gene data show CDR1 as GTSNPN and CDR2 as SVGIG (reference sequence). Trimming pared 2 bases from V and 7 bases from J, leaving 17 bases between. The chain's CDR3 is CAWSKGLPPATQYF. The CDR3 bases are TGTGCCTGGAGTAAAGGCCTCCCCCCGGCGACCCAGTACTTC.

This rearrangement joins TRBV6-4 to TRBJ2-4; no definite D call. V was clipped by 2 bases and J by 11 bases, with 7 bases between them. This CDR3 comprises 11 residues. CDR1 and CDR2 (germline): MRHNA, SNTAGT. The CDR3 region is CASSDQSFQYF. Here the CDR3 DNA reads TGTGCCAGCAGTGACCAATCTTTTCAGTACTTC.

In this sample, this clone turned up a few times. The germline gene is not matched at one end of the junction; a read error may be the cause. This chain links TRBV6-6 with TRBJ1-2; a weak D match, TRBD1 (6 bases). The CDR3 extends over 10 amino acids. Per the germline V gene, CDR1 is MNHNY and CDR2 is SVGAGI (reference sequence). The CDR3 region has the DNA TGTGCCAGCAGTTACGGGGGCCAGGCCTTC. Protein sequence: CASSYGGQAF.

The rearrangement links TRBV4-1 to TRBJ1-4; D remains ambiguous. Germline V CDR1 and CDR2: MGHRA, YSYEKL. V was cut by 1 base and J by 2 bases, with 8 bases left in between. This CDR3 is built from 15 residues. This CDR3 reads CASSQVVGTNEKLFF. For the CDR3, the DNA is TGCGCCAGCAGCCAAGTTGTAGGGACTAATGAAAAACTGTTTTTT.

J is TRBJ2-1 and V is TRBV27; D may correspond to TRBD1 or TRBD2 (5 bases each). Germline lookup yields CDR1 MNHEY and CDR2 SMNVEV (reference sequence). The CDR3 runs 14 residues. V lost 5 bases to trimming and J lost 10 bases, with 18 bases between them. The CDR3 nucleotides are TGTGCCAGCAGTCCAGGGACCACTCCTCGGGAGCAGTTCTTC. The encoded protein is CASSPGTTPREQFF.

The chain links TRBV28 to TRBJ2-4, with 9 bases fitting TRBD1. The V and J ends lost 6 bases and 5 bases, in that order; junction bases with no gene match: 8. This CDR3 contains 15 residues. Looked up from germline, CDR1 is MDHEN and CDR2 is SYDVKM. The CDR3 loop is CASSRDRVRENIQYF. The DNA for the CDR3 is TGTGCCAGCAGCCGGGACAGGGTAAGGGAAAACATTCAGTACTTC.

The chain employs TRBV4-1 and TRBJ2-3; D is unclear. This CDR3 is built from 13 residues. In germline, CDR1 is MGHRA, CDR2 YSYEKL. V was trimmed by 0 bases and J by 7 bases, leaving 8 bases between them. The CDR3 DNA reads TGCGCCAGCAGCCAAGATCAAGGCAATACGCAGTATTTT. This codes for CASSQDQGNTQYF.

J is TRBJ2-7 and V is TRBV6-5; D perhaps matches TRBD2 (6 bases). Trimming left V 3 bases short and J 3 bases short, with 18 bases between. The CDR3 runs to 16 residues. Germline V gene lookup returns CDR1 MNHEY and CDR2 SVGAGI. CDR3 region: CASSYSGLNSYYEQYF. The CDR3 DNA reads as TGTGCCAGCAGTTATTCGGGACTGAACAGCTACTACGAGCAGTACTTC.

This rearrangement joins TRBV18 to TRBJ1-5, with D unclear. CDR3 size: 13 residues. The V gene's germline CDR1 is KGHSH and CDR2 LQKENI. The V end was cut by 5 bases, the J end by 4 bases, with 9 bases between. The CDR3 spells CASSGELNQPQHF. The CDR3 region has the DNA TGTGCCAGCTCAGGGGAGTTGAATCAGCCCCAGCATTTT.